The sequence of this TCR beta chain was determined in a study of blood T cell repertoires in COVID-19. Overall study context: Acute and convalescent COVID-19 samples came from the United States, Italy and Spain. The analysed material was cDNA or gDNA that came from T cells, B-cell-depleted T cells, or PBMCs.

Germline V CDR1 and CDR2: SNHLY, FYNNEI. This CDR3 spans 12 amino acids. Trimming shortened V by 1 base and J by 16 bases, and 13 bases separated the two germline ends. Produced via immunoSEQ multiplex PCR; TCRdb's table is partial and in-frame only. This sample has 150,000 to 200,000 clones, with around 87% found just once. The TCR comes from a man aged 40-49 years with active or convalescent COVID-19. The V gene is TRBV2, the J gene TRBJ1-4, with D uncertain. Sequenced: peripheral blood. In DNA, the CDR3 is TGTGCCAGCAGTGAAGGGGCAGGTGGGCCGTTTTTT. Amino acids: CASSEGAGGPFF.